Here is one TCR beta chain with its context. Its antigen is currently not known. Base qualities are missing; no much larger clone stands one base away. The source of the sample is a study of PD-L1 blockade in urothelial cancer (dated by TCRdb to the late 2010s). As for the study more broadly: Therapy was started at some point between 2014 and 2016 for all patients, and atezolizumab 1,200 mg was administered intravenously every 3 weeks. About nine tenths of the roughly 29 patients were males with bladder-origin urothelial cancer, and about 65% of the roughly 30 reported a prior smoking history. An ECOG performance status of 0 or 1 was recorded for the patients, and 0 to 3 prior chemotherapy regimens had been received by the patients. Blood samples were analyzed at two time points: 3 weeks after treatment start (second dose) and 6 weeks after treatment start. Blood samples yielded a median of roughly 150,000 T cells and 65,000 to 95,000 unique TCRs, with median clonality approximately 0.08. An exploratory multi-omic analysis was conducted of the somatic, immune and clinical correlates of response to PD-L1 blockade with atezolizumab in urothelial cancer. Pretreatment tumor samples and matched peripheral blood, collected serially before and after atezolizumab treatment, underwent TCR sequencing. Durable clinical benefit meant progression-free survival longer than 6 months, and TCR features were also tested against progression-free and overall survival. Whole exome sequencing and RNA sequencing of pretreatment tumors were performed alongside TCR sequencing in the same patients. Durable clinical benefit was achieved by nine patients but not by the remaining 20. Pretreatment blood TCR-seq was available for about 27 patients, at least one posttreatment blood collection was obtained for about 25 patients, and tumor TCR-seq was available for about 25 patients.

Findings and caveats that apply to the study as a whole: Improved progression-free and overall survival was found to be associated with pretreatment peripheral blood TCR clonality below the median. Patients with durable benefit showed greater expansion of tumor-associated TCR clones in peripheral blood 3 weeks after starting treatment (n of about 22, p = 0.022). Small sample size (n ≈ 30) and many exploratory analyses mean the results are intended to be hypothesis-generating.

Each PCR received spiked-in synthetic TCR analog templates so that absolute template abundance could be estimated from read counts. The immunoSEQ assay was used to amplify TCRbeta CDR3 regions from genomic DNA with bias-controlled V and J gene primers. Rearranged TCRbeta segments were sequenced at approximately 20X coverage. Per the original workflow: Sequencing errors were corrected by clustering and CDR3s were annotated against IMGT to assign V, D and J genes. Downstream analyses used only productive TCRbeta rearrangements, leaving out any out-of-frame or stop-codon sequences. Clonality was computed as one minus Shannon entropy normalized by the log of the number of unique productive sequences. Clones differing between time points or between blood and tumor were identified using Fisher's exact test with Benjamini-Hochberg correction, with an adjusted p below 0.01 applied as the threshold. TCRdb provides this immuneACCESS table in a form limited to in-frame rearrangements. Some clones are lacking; in checked studies, under half of them reflect an unresolved V gene, and why the rest are absent is not known. The V and J calls and clone size come from that table; D and trimming were worked out from the DNA. The sample profile shows tens of thousands of clones; 90% of them were found once. The ten largest make up around 1.6% of the sample.

Taken with the paper, the label for time point translates to: pretreatment peripheral blood. A cohort of about 31 patients with locally advanced or metastatic urothelial carcinoma, treated at Memorial Sloan Kettering on a trial protocol, was included. Peripheral blood mononuclear cells were collected from each patient pretreatment and during treatment, giving between 1 and 8 total time points per patient. The Qiagen DNeasy Blood extraction kit was used to purify genomic DNA from total PBMCs and tumor samples. PBMCs were collected pretreatment and during treatment, and were isolated and stored as previously described. The germline V gene encodes CDR1 SGHNT and CDR2 YENEEA. V has 5 bases trimmed and J has 7 bases trimmed; junction bases matching no gene number 9. Its CDR3 holds 14 amino acids, cysteine through phenylalanine. The retained sequence is limited to the CDR3, 42 bases, with the frame set at the first base.

This sequence was found in a man aged 55 to 70 with urothelial cancer. Rearrangement joined TRBV11-3 to TRBJ2-7, with 9 bases aligning to TRBD1. Here the sequenced sample was PBMCs, taken around atezolizumab (anti-PD-L1) treatment. The CDR3 reads as follows: CASSVGQGSREQYF. DNA sequence: TGTGCCAGCAGCGTCGGACAGGGGAGTAGGGAGCAGTACTTC.